This is a list of T cell receptor beta chains from one sample in a study of T cells in Graves' hyperthyroidism and ophthalmopathy. TCRdb reprocessed the multiplex PCR reads via MiXCR and lists one record per CDR3 protein. The table records hundreds of thousands of distinct CDR3 sequences, over 35% of them present only once. Sample: blood. The receptors stem from a man between 18 and 29 years old with Graves' hyperthyroidism. Each CDR3 is given with its conserved first and last residue. A D gene is named only where the DNA matches it firmly. A clone size is listed for some rows: how often the clone was seen (once, few, many), or a class if it is expanded.

v_call	d_call	j_call	clone_size	cdr3_nt	cdr3_aa
TRBV10-3	TRBD2	TRBJ2-2	NA	TGTGCCATCAGTGCCTCTGGCGGGAGGGCCCCCGGGGAGCTGTTTTTT	CAISASGGRAPGELFF
TRBV19	NA	TRBJ1-1	few	TGTGCCAGTAGGACAGGCCCTCTGAGAGCTTTCTTT	CASRTGPLRAFF
TRBV27	NA	TRBJ2-5	few	TGTGCCAGCAGTCCGATAAGGAGGGAGACCCAGTACTTC	CASSPIRRETQYF
TRBV20-1	NA	TRBJ1-1	NA	TGCAGTGCTGGGAACAGGGAGGGTGGAACTGAAGCTTTCTTT	CSAGNREGGTEAFF
TRBV7-9	TRBD1	TRBJ1-5	NA	TGTGCCAGCAGCTTGATGGGACAGCCCAATCAGCCCCAGCATTTT	CASSLMGQPNQPQHF
TRBV29-1	NA	TRBJ1-1	NA	TGCAGCGTTGAAGAATTCGGGGCCTCGGCCACTGAAGCTTTCTTT	CSVEEFGASATEAFF
TRBV19	NA	TRBJ1-1	NA	TGTGCCAGTAGTATAGAGGGGCGGGGATGGACTGAAGCTTTCTTT	CASSIEGRGWTEAFF
TRBV12-3/TRBV12-4	TRBD1	TRBJ2-5	NA	TGTGCCAGCAGTCCAGGGGGACGGACCCAGTACTTC	CASSPGGRTQYF
TRBV7-6	NA	TRBJ2-7	few	TGTGCCAGCAGCTTAGGTGACAGTTCCTACGAGCAGCACTTC	CASSLGDSSYEQHF
TRBV19	NA	TRBJ1-1	many	TGTGCCAGTGGTTGGACAGCTGAAGCTTTCTTT	CASGWTAEAFF
TRBV11-2	NA	TRBJ2-7	few	TGTGCCAGCAGCTTAGAGGGGGGCTGGGTCGAGCAGTACTTC	CASSLEGGWVEQYF
TRBV20-1	NA	TRBJ2-5	NA	TGCAGTGCTAGAGGGGACTCCGGGGCCCAAGGGACCCAGTACTTC	CSARGDSGAQGTQYF
TRBV7-9	NA	TRBJ1-3	few	TGTGCCAGCAGCTTACCCGGAGCCCCGAACACCATATATTTT	CASSLPGAPNTIYF
TRBV7-2	NA	TRBJ2-7	once	TGTGCCAGCAGTCGAGGGGGGGACCATAGGGAGCAGTACTTC	CASSRGGDHREQYF
TRBV12-3/TRBV12-4	TRBD1	TRBJ2-5	few	TGTGCCAGCAGATGGACAGGCCAAGAGACCCAGTACTTC	CASRWTGQETQYF
TRBV6-5	NA	TRBJ1-2	NA	TGTGCCAGCAGTACCCGACGGTGGAAAGGCTACACCTTC	CASSTRRWKGYTF
TRBV29-1	TRBD1	TRBJ1-1	many	TGCAGCGTCTTGACAGGGGACACTGAAGCTTTCTTT	CSVLTGDTEAFF
TRBV6-5	NA	TRBJ1-5	few	TGTGCCAGCAGTGAGAGGTGGGATCAGCCCCAGCATTTT	CASSERWDQPQHF
TRBV4-3	NA	TRBJ1-1	NA	TGCGCCAGCAGCCCCGAAGACATGAACACTGAAGCTTTCTTT	CASSPEDMNTEAFF
TRBV6-5	NA	TRBJ1-1	few	TGTGCCAGCAGTTACCTACAGGGTATCACTGAAGCTTTCTTT	CASSYLQGITEAFF
TRBV29-1	NA	TRBJ2-7	once	TGCAGCGTAGACCCCTCGAGGGATCACGAGCAGTACTTC	CSVDPSRDHEQYF
TRBV7-3	NA	TRBJ1-6	many	TGTGCCAGCAGCTTAATGGGGGCGGGTAATTCACCCCTCCACTTT	CASSLMGAGNSPLHF
TRBV2	TRBD1	TRBJ2-5	NA	TGTGCCAGCAGCGACAGGGGTCTCCGGTTTGGGGCCCAGTACTTC	CASSDRGLRFGAQYF
TRBV14	NA	TRBJ1-1	many	TGTGCCAGCAGCCGTTTTGGAACAGGCTCCACTGAAGCTTTCTTT	CASSRFGTGSTEAFF
TRBV15	NA	TRBJ1-5	many	TGTGCCACCAGCCCCGGTCTCGGGGTTCAGCCCCAGCATTTT	CATSPGLGVQPQHF
TRBV10-2	NA	TRBJ1-2	many	TGCGCCAGCACCGTTACAGGGTTCGGTGGCTACACCTTC	CASTVTGFGGYTF
TRBV7-2	NA	TRBJ2-7	NA	TGTGCCAGCAGCGCTCGGGGCGGGTCTACCTACGAGCAGTACTTC	CASSARGGSTYEQYF
TRBV5-5	NA	TRBJ2-2	once	TGTGCCAGCAGCTTGGGGTCGAGCAGGGCTGCCACCGGGGAGCTGTTTTTT	CASSLGSSRAATGELFF
TRBV11-1	NA	TRBJ1-1	few	TGTGCCAGCAGCTCCACAGGGCCCAGCGGTGAAGCTTTCTTT	CASSSTGPSGEAFF
TRBV20-1	TRBD1	TRBJ1-1	NA	TGCAGTGCTAGGAAGATTCAGGACAGGGGGCGAGGCACTGAAGCTTTCTTT	CSARKIQDRGRGTEAFF
TRBV2	TRBD1	TRBJ2-7	many	TGTGCCAGCAGTGAACGGGGCAGGGGGCGCGAGCAGTACTTC	CASSERGRGREQYF
TRBV15	NA	TRBJ2-3	few	TGTGCCACCAGACCCGGAGGAAACACAGATACGCAGTATTTT	CATRPGGNTDTQYF
TRBV9	NA	TRBJ1-4	few	TGTGCCAGCAGTTTCCCGGTAGATGGGGCGGGGGATGAAAAACTGTTTTTT	CASSFPVDGAGDEKLFF
TRBV2	NA	TRBJ1-6	many	TGTGCCAGCAGTGATGGGGTAGGATCACCCCTCCACTTT	CASSDGVGSPLHF
TRBV6-5	NA	TRBJ1-2	few	TGTGCCAGCAGCCGATCCGGGTTCGACTGGGGTGGCTACACCTTC	CASSRSGFDWGGYTF
TRBV7-9	NA	TRBJ1-1	many	TGTGCCAGCACCCTATCTCAGGGAGACACTGAAGCTTTCTTT	CASTLSQGDTEAFF
TRBV25-1	NA	TRBJ2-6	NA	TGTACCATATATCGCCCCTCTGGGGCCAACGTCCTGACTTTC	CTIYRPSGANVLTF
TRBV10-3	NA	TRBJ1-5	NA	TGTGCCAGCAGTTTATCCCCCGGGGACAATCAGCCCCAGCATTTT	CASSLSPGDNQPQHF
TRBV12-3/TRBV12-4	NA	TRBJ1-5	few	TGTGCCAGCACCTTAAGTGGGCAGAGTAGCAATCAGCCCCAGCATTTT	CASTLSGQSSNQPQHF
TRBV29-1	TRBD1	TRBJ1-4	many	TGCAGCGCCCAGGGGGCTAATGAAAAACTGTTTTTT	CSAQGANEKLFF
TRBV9	NA	TRBJ2-5	NA	TGTGCCAGCAGCGCGGAAGGGGGGGAGGTCGAGGAGACCCAGTACTTC	CASSAEGGEVEETQYF
TRBV7-3	TRBD1	TRBJ2-2	many	TGTGCCAGCAGCTCTGGGACAGACACCGGGGAGCTGTTTTTT	CASSSGTDTGELFF
TRBV4-2	NA	TRBJ2-2	NA	TGTGCCAGCAGCCAAGATACGAAGGGAACCGGGGAGCTGTTTTTT	CASSQDTKGTGELFF
TRBV7-6	NA	TRBJ1-1	NA	TGTGCCAGCCGGGCCACCGTGGGGGTGAACACTGAAGCTTTCTTT	CASRATVGVNTEAFF
TRBV7-9	TRBD1	TRBJ2-6	NA	TGTGCCAGCAGCTTAAGAACAGGGGGAGAAACTGGGGCCAACGTCCTGACTTTC	CASSLRTGGETGANVLTF
TRBV19	NA	TRBJ1-5	many	TGTGCCAGTACCCTCGAACCCCAGCATTTT	CASTLEPQHF
TRBV7-2	NA	TRBJ2-2	NA	TGTGCCAGCAGTTACCCGACGATGGGGCCAAACACCGGGGAGCTGTTTTTT	CASSYPTMGPNTGELFF
TRBV19	NA	TRBJ1-1	NA	TGTGCCAGTAGTGGGACACAACTAATGAACACTGAAGCTTTCTTT	CASSGTQLMNTEAFF
TRBV15	TRBD1	TRBJ1-6	many	TGTGCCACCAGCGGGGGGACAGGGGCCTATAATTCACCCCTCCACTTT	CATSGGTGAYNSPLHF
TRBV10-3	TRBD1	TRBJ1-3	NA	TGTGCCAGCAGTTACTCGATGGGACAGACTGGAAACACCATATATTTT	CASSYSMGQTGNTIYF
TRBV7-6	TRBD1	TRBJ2-7	few	TGTGCCAGCAGCTTCACGGGACAGAACTACGAGCAGTACTTC	CASSFTGQNYEQYF